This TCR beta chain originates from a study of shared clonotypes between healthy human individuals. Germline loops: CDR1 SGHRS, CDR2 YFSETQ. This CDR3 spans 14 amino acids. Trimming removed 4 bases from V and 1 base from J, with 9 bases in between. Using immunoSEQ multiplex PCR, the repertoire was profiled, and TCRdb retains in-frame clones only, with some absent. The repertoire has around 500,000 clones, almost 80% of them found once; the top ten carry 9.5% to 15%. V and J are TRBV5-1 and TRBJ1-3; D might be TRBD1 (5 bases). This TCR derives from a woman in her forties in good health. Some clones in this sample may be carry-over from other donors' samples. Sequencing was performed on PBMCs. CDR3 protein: CASSPGGSGNTIYF. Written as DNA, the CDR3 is TGCGCCAGCAGCCCGGGGGGATCTGGAAACACCATATATTTT.